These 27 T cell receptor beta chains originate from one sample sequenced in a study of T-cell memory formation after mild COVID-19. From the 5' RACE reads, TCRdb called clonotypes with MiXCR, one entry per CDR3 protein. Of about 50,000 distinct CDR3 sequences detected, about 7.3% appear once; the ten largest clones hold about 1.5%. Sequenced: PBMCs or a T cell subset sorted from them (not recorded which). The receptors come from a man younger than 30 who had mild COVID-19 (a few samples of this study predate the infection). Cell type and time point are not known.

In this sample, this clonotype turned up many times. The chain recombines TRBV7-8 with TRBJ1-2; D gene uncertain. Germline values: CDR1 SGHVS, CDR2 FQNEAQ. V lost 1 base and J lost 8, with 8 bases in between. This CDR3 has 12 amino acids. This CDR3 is CASSLVRGGYTF. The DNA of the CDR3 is TGTGCCAGCAGCTTAGTGAGAGGAGGCTACACCTTC.

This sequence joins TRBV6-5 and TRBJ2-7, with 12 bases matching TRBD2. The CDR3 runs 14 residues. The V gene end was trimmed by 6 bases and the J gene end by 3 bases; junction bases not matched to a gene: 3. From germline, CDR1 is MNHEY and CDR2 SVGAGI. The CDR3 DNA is TGTGCCAGCAGGTCACTAGCGGGGGGCTACGAGCAGTACGTC. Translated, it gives CASRSLAGGYEQYV.

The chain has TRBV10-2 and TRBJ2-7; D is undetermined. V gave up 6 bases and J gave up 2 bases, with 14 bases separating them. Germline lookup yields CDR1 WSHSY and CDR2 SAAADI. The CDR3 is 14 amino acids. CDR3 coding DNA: TGCGCCAGCAGCCCTTTTGACTGGACCTACGAGCAGTACGTC. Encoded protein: CASSPFDWTYEQYV.

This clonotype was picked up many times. The CDR3 region is CASSDSYTDTQYF. DNA for the CDR3: TGTGCCAGCAGCGACTCGTACACAGATACGCAGTATTTT. The rearrangement uses TRBV25-1 and TRBJ2-3; D not resolved. The CDR3 spans 13 residues. Germline V gene data show CDR1 as MGHDK and CDR2 as SYGVNS. Trimming stripped 6 bases from V and 2 bases from J, with 9 bases between.

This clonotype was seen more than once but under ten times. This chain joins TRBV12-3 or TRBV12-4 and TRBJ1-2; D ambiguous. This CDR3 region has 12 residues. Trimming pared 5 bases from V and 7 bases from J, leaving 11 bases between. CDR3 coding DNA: TGTGCCAGCAGTCGGTCCTTTGGTGGCTACACCTTC. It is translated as CASSRSFGGYTF.

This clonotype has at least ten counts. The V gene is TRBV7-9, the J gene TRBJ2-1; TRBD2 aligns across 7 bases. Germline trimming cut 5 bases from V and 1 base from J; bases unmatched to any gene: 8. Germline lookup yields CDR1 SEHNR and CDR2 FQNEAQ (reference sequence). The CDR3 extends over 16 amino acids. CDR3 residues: CASSPLAGGSYNEQFF. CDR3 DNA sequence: TGTGCCAGCAGCCCCTTAGCGGGCGGGTCCTACAATGAGCAGTTCTTC.

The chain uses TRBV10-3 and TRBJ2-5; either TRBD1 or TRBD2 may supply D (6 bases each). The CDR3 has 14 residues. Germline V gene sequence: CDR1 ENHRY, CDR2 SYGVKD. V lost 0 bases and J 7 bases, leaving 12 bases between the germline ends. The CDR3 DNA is TGTGCCATCAGTGAGTCGGGGGGCGCTCGGACCCAGTACTTC. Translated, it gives CAISESGGARTQYF.

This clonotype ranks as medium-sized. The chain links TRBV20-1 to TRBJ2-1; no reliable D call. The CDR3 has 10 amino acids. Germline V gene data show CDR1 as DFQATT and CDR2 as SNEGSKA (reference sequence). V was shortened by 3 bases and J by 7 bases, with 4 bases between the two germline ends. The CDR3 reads CSARKNEQFF. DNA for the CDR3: TGCAGTGCTAGGAAGAATGAGCAGTTCTTC.

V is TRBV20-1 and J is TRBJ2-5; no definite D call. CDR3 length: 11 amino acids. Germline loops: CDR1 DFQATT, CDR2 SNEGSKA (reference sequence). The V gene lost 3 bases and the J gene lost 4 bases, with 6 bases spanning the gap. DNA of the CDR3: TGCAGTGCTAGTCGCTTAGAGACCCAGTACTTC. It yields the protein CSASRLETQYF.

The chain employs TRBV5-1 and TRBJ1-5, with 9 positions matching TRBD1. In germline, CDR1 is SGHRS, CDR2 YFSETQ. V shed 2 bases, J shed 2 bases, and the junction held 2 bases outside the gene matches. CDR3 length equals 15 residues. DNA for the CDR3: TGCGCCAGCAGCTTACAGGGGGCTCGCAATCAGCCCCAGCATTTT. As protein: CASSLQGARNQPQHF.

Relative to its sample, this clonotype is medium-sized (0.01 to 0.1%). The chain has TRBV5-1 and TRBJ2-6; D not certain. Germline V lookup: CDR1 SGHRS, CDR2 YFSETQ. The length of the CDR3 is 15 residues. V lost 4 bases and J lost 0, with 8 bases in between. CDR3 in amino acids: CASSPTDSGANVLTF. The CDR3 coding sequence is TGCGCCAGCAGCCCTACAGACTCTGGGGCCAACGTCCTGACTTTC.

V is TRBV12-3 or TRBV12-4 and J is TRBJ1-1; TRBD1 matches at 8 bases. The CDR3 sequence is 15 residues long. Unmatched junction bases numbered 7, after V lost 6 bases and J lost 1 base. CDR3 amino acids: CASRYDRGRNTEAFF. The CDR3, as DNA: TGTGCCAGCAGGTACGACAGGGGACGGAACACTGAAGCTTTCTTT.

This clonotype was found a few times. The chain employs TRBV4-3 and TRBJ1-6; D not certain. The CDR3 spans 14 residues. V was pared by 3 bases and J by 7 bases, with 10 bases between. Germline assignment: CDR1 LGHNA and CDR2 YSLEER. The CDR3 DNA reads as TGCGCCAGCAGCCATGGACGGGCAAATTCACCCCTCCACTTT. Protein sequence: CASSHGRANSPLHF.

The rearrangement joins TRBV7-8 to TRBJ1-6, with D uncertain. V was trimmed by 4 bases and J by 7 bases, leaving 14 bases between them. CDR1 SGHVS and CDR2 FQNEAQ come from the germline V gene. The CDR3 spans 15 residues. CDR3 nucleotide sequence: TGTGCCAGCAGCTCTCCGGTGGCAGGAAATTCACCCCTCCACTTT. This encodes CASSSPVAGNSPLHF.

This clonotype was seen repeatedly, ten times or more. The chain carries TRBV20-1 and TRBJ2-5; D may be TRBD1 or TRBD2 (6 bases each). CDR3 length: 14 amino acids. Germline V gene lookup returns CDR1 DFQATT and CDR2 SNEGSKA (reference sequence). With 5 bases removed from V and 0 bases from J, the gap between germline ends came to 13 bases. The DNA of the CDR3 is TGCAGTGCTCGGGGGCTATGGCACCAAGAGACCCAGTACTTC. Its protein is CSARGLWHQETQYF.

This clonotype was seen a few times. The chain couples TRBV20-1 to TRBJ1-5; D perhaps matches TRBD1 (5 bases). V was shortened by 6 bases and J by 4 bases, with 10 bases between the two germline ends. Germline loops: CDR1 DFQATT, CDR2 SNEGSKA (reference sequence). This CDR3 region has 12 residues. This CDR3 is CSASQGNQPQHF. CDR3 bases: TGCAGTGCGAGTCAGGGAAATCAGCCCCAGCATTTT.

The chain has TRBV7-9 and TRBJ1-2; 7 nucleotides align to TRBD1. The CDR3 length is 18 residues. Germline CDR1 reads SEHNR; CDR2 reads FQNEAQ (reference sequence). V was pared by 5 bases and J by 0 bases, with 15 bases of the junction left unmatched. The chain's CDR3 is CASSHGTARGDANYGYTF. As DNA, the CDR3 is TGTGCCAGCAGCCACGGGACAGCACGGGGGGATGCTAACTATGGCTACACCTTC.

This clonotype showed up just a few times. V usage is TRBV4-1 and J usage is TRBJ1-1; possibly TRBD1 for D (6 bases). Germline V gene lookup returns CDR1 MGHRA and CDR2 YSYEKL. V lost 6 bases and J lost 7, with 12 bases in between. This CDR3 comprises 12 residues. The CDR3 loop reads CASRRGDGEAFF. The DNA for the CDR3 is TGCGCCAGCAGGAGGGGGGATGGTGAAGCTTTCTTT.

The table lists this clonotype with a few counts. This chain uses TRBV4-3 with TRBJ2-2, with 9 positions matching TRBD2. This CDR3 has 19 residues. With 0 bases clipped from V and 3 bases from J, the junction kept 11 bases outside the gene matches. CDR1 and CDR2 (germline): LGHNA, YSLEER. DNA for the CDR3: TGCGCCAGCAGCCAAGAACGGGGGCTAGCGGGGAGGTACACCGGGGAGCTGTTTTTT. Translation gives CASSQERGLAGRYTGELFF.

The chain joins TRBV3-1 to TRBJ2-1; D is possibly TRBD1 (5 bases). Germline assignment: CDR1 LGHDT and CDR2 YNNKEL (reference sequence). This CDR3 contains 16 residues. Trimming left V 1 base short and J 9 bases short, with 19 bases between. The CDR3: CASSQGTGQTHGEQFF. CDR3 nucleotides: TGTGCCAGCAGCCAAGGTACAGGACAAACCCATGGTGAGCAGTTCTTC.

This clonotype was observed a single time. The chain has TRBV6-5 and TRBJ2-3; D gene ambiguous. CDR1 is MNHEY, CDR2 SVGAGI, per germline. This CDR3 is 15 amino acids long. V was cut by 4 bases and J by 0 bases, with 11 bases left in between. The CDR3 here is CASSLRHSSTDTQYF. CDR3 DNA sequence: TGTGCCAGCAGTTTGCGACACTCTAGCACAGATACGCAGTATTTT.

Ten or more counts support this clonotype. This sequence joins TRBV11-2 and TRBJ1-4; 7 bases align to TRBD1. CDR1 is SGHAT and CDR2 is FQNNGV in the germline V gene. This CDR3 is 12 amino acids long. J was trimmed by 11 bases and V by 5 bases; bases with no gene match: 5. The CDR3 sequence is CASSTPQGKLFF. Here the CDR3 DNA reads TGTGCCAGCAGCACCCCACAGGGGAAACTGTTTTTT.

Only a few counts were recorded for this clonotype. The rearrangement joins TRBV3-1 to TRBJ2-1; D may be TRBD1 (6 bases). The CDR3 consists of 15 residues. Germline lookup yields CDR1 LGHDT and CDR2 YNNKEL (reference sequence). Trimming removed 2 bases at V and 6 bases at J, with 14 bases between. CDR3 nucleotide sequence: TGTGCCAGCAGCCAATTGAGGGGGTTATTCAATGAGCAGTTCTTC. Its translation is CASSQLRGLFNEQFF.

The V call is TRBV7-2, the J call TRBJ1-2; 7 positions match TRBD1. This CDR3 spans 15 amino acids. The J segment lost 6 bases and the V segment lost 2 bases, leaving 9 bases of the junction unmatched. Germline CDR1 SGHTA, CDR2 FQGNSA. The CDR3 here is CASSLIEPRGHGYTF. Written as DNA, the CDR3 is TGTGCCAGCAGCTTAATAGAGCCAAGGGGGCATGGCTACACCTTC. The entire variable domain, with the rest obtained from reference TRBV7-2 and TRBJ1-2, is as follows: GAGVSQSPSNKVTEKGKDVELRCDPISGHTALYWYRQSLGQGLEFLIYFQGNSAPDKSGLPSDRFSAERTGGSVSTLTIQRTQQEDSAVYLCASSLIEPRGHGYTFGSGTRLTVV.

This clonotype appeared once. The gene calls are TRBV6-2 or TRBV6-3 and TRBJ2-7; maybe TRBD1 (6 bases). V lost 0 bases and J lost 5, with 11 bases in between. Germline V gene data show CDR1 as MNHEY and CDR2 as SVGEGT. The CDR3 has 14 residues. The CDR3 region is CASSYSLGGNEQYV. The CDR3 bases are TGTGCCAGCAGTTACTCTCTTGGGGGCAACGAGCAGTACGTC.

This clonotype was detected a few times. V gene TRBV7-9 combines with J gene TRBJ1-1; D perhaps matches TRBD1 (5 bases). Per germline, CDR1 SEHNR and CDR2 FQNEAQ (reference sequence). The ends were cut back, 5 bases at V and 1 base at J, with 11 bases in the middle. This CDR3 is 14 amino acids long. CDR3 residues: CASSPEGSNTEAFF. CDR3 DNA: TGTGCCAGCAGCCCCGAGGGGTCGAACACTGAAGCTTTCTTT. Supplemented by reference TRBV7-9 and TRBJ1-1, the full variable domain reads DTGVSQNPRHKITKRGQNVTFRCDPISEHNRLYWYRQTLGQGPEFLTYFQNEAQLEKSRLLSDRFSAERPKGSFSTLEIQRTEQGDSAMYLCASSPEGSNTEAFFGQGTRLTVV.

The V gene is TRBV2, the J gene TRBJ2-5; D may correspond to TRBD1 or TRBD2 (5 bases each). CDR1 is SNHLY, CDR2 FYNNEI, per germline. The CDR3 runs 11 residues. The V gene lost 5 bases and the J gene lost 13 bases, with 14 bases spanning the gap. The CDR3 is CASSTMGVVYF. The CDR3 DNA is TGTGCCAGCAGTACCATGGGGGTCGTGTACTTC.